The TCR beta chain described here comes from a study of human T cells and chemical hapten exposure. Study-wide results and caveats: No shift was seen in TCRs above 1 in 1000 frequency with DPC sensitization.

Original processing methods: A per-sample median of approximately 87,000 TCRs was observed, with counts ranging from about 20,000 to 750,000. TCRdb re-analysed the RACE reads in MiXCR, keeping a single row per CDR3 protein. The V and J calls and clone size come from TCRdb's table, not from the authors' own analysis. The top ten hold around 6% of the sample, which has about 380,000 distinct CDR3 sequences, around 6% seen once. This clonotype has at least ten counts. The antigen remains undetermined. Germline V lookup: CDR1 MNHEY, CDR2 SMNVEV (reference sequence). Trimming stripped 8 bases from V and 1 base from J, with 14 bases between. The CDR3 is 14 amino acids. The time point denotes: patch test 2, 6 weeks after DPC sensitization. The treatment is: therapeutic diphenylcyclopropenone sensitization with weekly scalp DPC.

The receptor's source is a woman aged 18-29 years with alopecia areata. Some clones in this sample may be carry-over from other donors' samples. The chain is built from TRBV27 and TRBJ1-1, with a tentative D call TRBD1 (5 bases). Sequenced material: whole blood, taken in connection with sensitization to the hapten diphenylcyclopropenone (DPC). The CDR3 nucleotides read TGTGCCAGCCATATGGGGCACGGGAACACTGAAGCTTTCTTT. Its translation: CASHMGHGNTEAFF.